The 24 T cell receptor beta chains below all came from one sample that was sequenced in a study of cytomegalovirus exposure and HLA in healthy donors (dated by TCRdb to 2017 to 2019). Receptors were amplified or captured by the immunoSEQ multiplex PCR assay. For the multiplex PCR, a mixture combining 60 forward primers for TCR Vbeta segments and 13 reverse primers for TCR Jbeta segments was used. In TCRdb, the immuneACCESS table is reduced to in-frame sequences with V and J assigned. These tables do not hold every clone; where another copy was compared, an unresolved V gene accounts for under half, and the others remain unexplained. The sample records 150,000 to 250,000 clones, 79% of which are singletons. Of the sample, approximately 1.5% falls within the top ten clones. The sequencing sample was made of PBMCs. All receptors come from a girl aged 10 to 17 in good health and CMV-seropositive.

The V call is TRBV28, the J call TRBJ2-7; 12 bases map to TRBD2. J gave up 7 bases and V 3 bases, and 4 bases lay outside the gene matches. The CDR3 runs to 14 residues. In germline, CDR1 is MDHEN, CDR2 SYDVKM. CDR3 bases: TGTGCCAGCAGTTTGAGGGGACTAGCGGGTGAGCAGTACTTC. Translating it yields CASSLRGLAGEQYF.

The rearrangement links TRBV5-1 to TRBJ1-3, with D possibly matching TRBD1 (5 bases). The CDR3 has 15 residues. Germline CDR1 and CDR2: SGHRS and YFSETQ. V dropped 0 bases and J dropped 2 bases, with 9 bases sitting between them. The CDR3 here is CASSLEGIAGNTIYF. CDR3 nucleotide sequence: TGCGCCAGCAGCTTGGAGGGGATCGCTGGAAACACCATATATTTT.

V is TRBV12-5 and J is TRBJ2-5; TRBD2 matches 9 bases. Germline CDR1 reads LGHNT; CDR2 reads FRNRAP. There are 15 residues in the CDR3. J gave up 1 base and V 3 bases, and 3 bases lay outside the gene matches. The CDR3 region is CASGFGGGVQETQYF. DNA of the CDR3: TGTGCTAGTGGTTTTGGCGGGGGGGTCCAAGAGACCCAGTACTTC.

The chain recombines TRBV12-5 with TRBJ1-5; possibly TRBD1 for D (6 bases). CDR1 LGHNT and CDR2 FRNRAP come from the germline V gene. The CDR3 runs 18 residues. V shed 1 base and J shed 1 base, with 17 bases lying between them. The CDR3 loop reads CASGLARKQGGSNQPQHF. The CDR3, as DNA: TGTGCTAGTGGTTTGGCGAGAAAACAGGGAGGGAGCAATCAGCCCCAGCATTTT.

The chain carries TRBV7-8 and TRBJ1-2; D gene unclear. Germline V CDR1 and CDR2: SGHVS, FQNEAQ. Trimming stripped 5 bases from V and 4 bases from J, with 17 bases between. This CDR3 spans 15 amino acids. CDR3 protein: CASSPTFPGSYGYTF. DNA for the CDR3: TGTGCCAGCAGCCCGACCTTCCCCGGGAGCTATGGCTACACCTTC.

The chain recombines TRBV4-3 with TRBJ1-4, with D possibly being TRBD1 (5 bases). The germline gives CDR1 LGHNA, CDR2 YSLEER. The germline V and J ends were trimmed by 1 base and 5 bases, with 17 bases remaining between them. The CDR3 is made up of 17 amino acids. The CDR3 DNA reads TGCGCCAGCAGCCAAGCACCGCCAGGGTCCGGGAATGAAAAACTGTTTTTT. It yields the protein CASSQAPPGSGNEKLFF.

This chain links TRBV7-9 with TRBJ1-4, with no clear D. The CDR3 sequence is 16 residues long. Between the trimmed V and J ends, which lost 6 bases and 5 bases, there was a span of 19 bases. CDR1 and CDR2 from the germline V gene are SEHNR and FQNEAQ (reference sequence). CDR3 amino acids: CASSSSPREENEKLFF. The CDR3 region has the DNA TGTGCCAGCAGTTCAAGCCCCAGAGAGGAGAATGAAAAACTGTTTTTT.

This clone has a handful of counts. This sequence joins TRBV7-7 and TRBJ2-7, with 7 bases matching TRBD1. The CDR3 spans 14 residues. Trimming took 0 bases from V and 1 from J; bases not matched to a gene: 0. Germline lookup yields CDR1 SSHAT and CDR2 FNYEAQ (reference sequence). CDR3 DNA: TGTGCCAGCAGCTTAGCGGGACAGTCCTACGAGCAGTACTTC. Its protein is CASSLAGQSYEQYF. Complete variable domain (other parts from reference TRBV7-7 and TRBJ2-7): GAGVSQSPRYKVTKRGQDVTLRCDPISSHATLYWYQQALGQGPEFLTYFNYEAQPDKSGLPSDRFSAERPEGSISTLTIQRTEQRDSAMYRCASSLAGQSYEQYFGPGTRLTVT.

The chain combines TRBV5-1 with TRBJ2-7, with 13 bases identical to TRBD2. Germline trimming cut 4 bases from V and 6 bases from J; bases unmatched to any gene: 7. The CDR3 spans 15 residues. Looked up from germline, CDR1 is SGHRS and CDR2 is YFSETQ. CDR3 bases: TGCGCCAGCAGCCATCAAGGGACTAGCGGGGCCGAGCAGTACTTC. Translated: CASSHQGTSGAEQYF.

This clone was recorded once. The chain couples TRBV11-2 to TRBJ2-7; 11 bases are a match to TRBD1. After removal of 5 bases from V and 6 bases from J, the junction contained 6 bases not matched to a gene. This CDR3 has 14 residues. Germline CDR1 is SGHAT and CDR2 is FQNNGV. For the CDR3, the DNA is TGTGCCAGCAGCACAGGACAGGGGGCAAGCGAGCAGTACTTC. It translates to CASSTGQGASEQYF. The full variable domain, its missing parts supplied by reference TRBV11-2 and TRBJ2-7, is EAGVAQSPRYKIIEKRQSVAFWCNPISGHATLYWYQQILGQGPKLLIQFQNNGVVDDSQLPKDRFSAERLKGVDSTLKIQPAKLEDSAVYLCASSTGQGASEQYFGPGTRLTVT.

This clone was observed a single time. The V and J genes are TRBV7-9 and TRBJ1-4, with 10 bases aligning to TRBD1. Trimming removed 8 bases from V and 0 bases from J; junction bases left unmatched: 9. CDR3 length: 17 residues. Germline V gene data show CDR1 as SEHNR and CDR2 as FQNEAQ (reference sequence). CDR3 sequence (DNA): TGTGCCAGCGCAGACAGGGGGCGGTTTTCAACTAATGAAAAACTGTTTTTT. As protein: CASADRGRFSTNEKLFF.

The genes are TRBV10-1 and TRBJ2-1; 7 bases are shared with TRBD2. CDR3 length: 17 residues. V dropped 3 bases and J dropped 6; count of bases not matched to a gene: 14. The V gene's germline CDR1 is WNHNN and CDR2 SYGVQD (reference sequence). CDR3: CASSEEGVGRGSNEQFF. The DNA for the CDR3 is TGCGCCAGCAGTGAAGAGGGCGTAGGGCGGGGGTCCAATGAGCAGTTCTTC.

This chain joins TRBV4-1 and TRBJ2-7; 11 nucleotides align to TRBD2. Trimming cost V 4 bases and J 6 bases; bases outside gene matches: 20. Germline lookup yields CDR1 MGHRA and CDR2 YSYEKL. There are 19 residues in the CDR3. The CDR3 loop is CASSLTPHLAGGGPSEQYF. The CDR3 DNA sequence: TGCGCCAGCAGCCTAACGCCTCATCTAGCGGGGGGCGGTCCCTCCGAGCAGTACTTC.

The rearrangement uses TRBV7-2 and TRBJ2-7; TRBD2 agrees at 11 bases. With 1 base clipped from V and 3 bases from J, the junction kept 11 bases outside the gene matches. The CDR3 has 18 residues. Germline V CDR1 and CDR2: SGHTA, FQGNSA. The CDR3 sequence: CASSLEVGSGGAGYEQYF. CDR3 sequence (DNA): TGTGCCAGCAGCTTAGAAGTGGGTAGCGGGGGGGCCGGCTACGAGCAGTACTTC.

DNA for the CDR3: TGTGCCAGTAGAGGACAGAGCAATCAGCCCCAGCATTTT. It encodes CASRGQSNQPQHF. The V and J genes are TRBV19 and TRBJ1-5; TRBD1 is a possible D gene (6 bases). This CDR3 spans 13 amino acids. The V end lost 6 bases, the J end lost 1 base, and 7 bases lay between the germline ends. Germline V gene lookup returns CDR1 LNHDA and CDR2 SQIVND (reference sequence).

The chain couples TRBV10-3 to TRBJ1-1; D is unresolved. Germline-derived CDR1 and CDR2 are ENHRY and SYGVKD. The CDR3 spans 14 residues. V was trimmed by 7 bases and J by 3 bases, leaving 15 bases between them. DNA of the CDR3: TGTGCCATCACTCTCCGGGCGAGGGACACTGAAGCTTTCTTT. This translates into CAITLRARDTEAFF.

The J gene is TRBJ2-2, the V gene TRBV21-1; TRBD2 is the table's D call and was not checked against the DNA. TRBV21-1 counts as a pseudogene. The CDR3 has 18 amino acids. The CDR3 reads CASSKGLAGATNTGELFF. Here the CDR3 DNA reads TGTGCCAGCAGCAAAGGGCTAGCGGGGGCAACGAACACCGGGGAGCTGTTTTTT.

Only one count was recorded for this clone. This chain links TRBV4-1 with TRBJ1-2; 7 bases are shared with TRBD1. J was trimmed by 8 bases and V by 4 bases; bases with no gene match: 16. CDR3 length equals 16 residues. CDR1 MGHRA and CDR2 YSYEKL come from the germline V gene. The CDR3, as DNA: TGCGCCAGCAGCCCCGACGGGACAGCCCTCTTTGGCGGCTACACCTTC. Translated: CASSPDGTALFGGYTF.

The V and J genes are TRBV6-5 and TRBJ1-5; D gene unclear. The germline V gene has CDR1 MNHEY and CDR2 SVGAGI. The CDR3 has 15 amino acids. The ends were cut back, 0 bases at V and 2 bases at J, with 8 bases in the middle. CDR3 nucleotide sequence: TGTGCCAGCAGTTACTCGAGGGTAGGCAATCAGCCCCAGCATTTT. Translation: CASSYSRVGNQPQHF.

V and J are TRBV7-9 and TRBJ1-6; TRBD1 aligns across 7 bases. Germline CDR1 and CDR2: SEHNR and FQNEAQ (reference sequence). V lost 5 bases to trimming and J lost 7 bases; unmatched junction nucleotides: 5. This CDR3 contains 14 residues. CDR3 residues: CASSLGTENSPLHF. The CDR3 DNA follows: TGTGCCAGCAGCCTCGGGACAGAGAATTCACCCCTCCACTTT. Looking up the rest from reference TRBV7-9 and TRBJ1-6 gives the full variable domain: DTGVSQNPRHKITKRGQNVTFRCDPISEHNRLYWYRQTLGQGPEFLTYFQNEAQLEKSRLLSDRFSAERPKGSFSTLEIQRTEQGDSAMYLCASSLGTENSPLHFGNGTRLTVT.

The chain joins TRBV2 to TRBJ2-7; D perhaps matches TRBD2 (6 bases). V lost 0 bases, J lost 2 bases, and 11 bases lay in between. Germline V gives CDR1 SNHLY, CDR2 FYNNEI. The CDR3 covers 15 residues. CDR3 DNA: TGTGCCAGCAGTGAAGCGGGACTGGAAGCCTACGAGCAGTACTTC. It is translated as CASSEAGLEAYEQYF. Looking up the rest from reference TRBV2 and TRBJ2-7 gives the full variable domain: EPEVTQTPSHQVTQMGQEVILRCVPISNHLYFYWYRQILGQKVEFLVSFYNNEISEKSEIFDDQFSVERPDGSNFTLKIRSTKLEDSAMYFCASSEAGLEAYEQYFGPGTRLTVT.

The rearrangement uses TRBV6-6 and TRBJ2-7; no definite D call. The ends were cut back, 7 bases at V and 0 bases at J, with 16 bases in the middle. The germline V gene encodes CDR1 MNHNY and CDR2 SVGAGI (reference sequence). There are 15 residues in the CDR3. The CDR3 reads CASTLEPSYSYEQYF. CDR3 DNA: TGTGCCAGCACTCTAGAGCCCAGCTACTCCTACGAGCAGTACTTC.

The V gene is TRBV11-3, the J gene TRBJ2-7, with D perhaps matching TRBD2 (6 bases). Germline loops: CDR1 SGHNT, CDR2 YENEEA. The CDR3 has 13 amino acids. V was shortened by 3 bases and J by 4 bases, with 10 bases between the two germline ends. In DNA form, the CDR3 reads TGTGCCAGCAGCTTCGGCGGGGATTACGAGCAGTACTTC. Translating it yields CASSFGGDYEQYF. Full variable domain (outside the CDR3, taken from reference TRBV11-3 and TRBJ2-7): EAGVVQSPRYKIIEKKQPVAFWCNPISGHNTLYWYLQNLGQGPELLIRYENEEAVDDSQLPKDRFSAERLKGVDSTLKIQPAELGDSAVYLCASSFGGDYEQYFGPGTRLTVT.

The chain couples TRBV2 to TRBJ1-5; D unresolved. Germline CDR1 reads SNHLY; CDR2 reads FYNNEI. The CDR3 has 14 amino acids. The V end was cut by 2 bases, the J end by 4 bases, with 9 bases between. The CDR3 coding sequence is TGTGCCAGCAGTGAAAAGGCGGGAAATCAGCCCCAGCATTTT. Translating gives CASSEKAGNQPQHF.